These 21 T cell receptor beta chains came from one sample sequenced in a study of shared clonotypes between healthy human individuals. TCRdb keeps only in-frame clones here, not all; method: immunoSEQ multiplex PCR. This sample has 2,500,000 or so clones, with about 92% found just once. The sequenced sample consisted of naive CD4+ T cells sorted from blood. The subset here: CD45RA+ positively selected. Receptors originate from a young man in good health.

To note about this clone: Within the sample, other DNA sequences also encode this same CDR3. The rearrangement joins TRBV5-1 to TRBJ2-3; D remains ambiguous. V gave up 2 bases and J gave up 0 bases, with 10 bases separating them. Germline CDR1 SGHRS, CDR2 YFSETQ. The CDR3 is 15 amino acids. The CDR3 region is CASSLLSTSTDTQYF. CDR3 DNA: TGCGCCAGCAGCTTACTATCGACTAGCACAGATACGCAGTATTTT.

The rearrangement links TRBV6-6 to TRBJ1-5, with D tentatively TRBD1 (6 bases). Germline V gene lookup returns CDR1 MNHNY and CDR2 SVGAGI (reference sequence). V was shortened by 5 bases and J by 5 bases, with 19 bases between the two germline ends. The CDR3 is made up of 16 amino acids. The CDR3 loop reads CASSTYREVEDQPQHF. The CDR3 DNA follows: TGTGCCAGCAGTACCTACAGGGAGGTTGAGGATCAGCCCCAGCATTTT.

Details on this clone: This same CDR3 is encoded by further DNA sequences in the sample. This sequence joins TRBV5-1 and TRBJ2-7; the D is unclear. Germline lookup yields CDR1 SGHRS and CDR2 YFSETQ. With 1 base removed from V and 3 bases from J, the gap between germline ends came to 8 bases. The CDR3 runs 13 residues. Here the CDR3 DNA reads TGCGCCAGCAGCTTGACGGATTACTACGAGCAGTACTTC. The encoded protein is CASSLTDYYEQYF.

This clone has only one observation. V is TRBV25-1 and J is TRBJ2-5, with 12 bases matching TRBD2. The J call may be wrong; the DNA end is better matched by TRBJ2-7. Germline V gene lookup returns CDR1 MGHDK and CDR2 SYGVNS. The CDR3 spans 18 residues. The CDR3 sequence: CASSDRGLAGPSSYEQYF. The CDR3 DNA follows: TGTGCCAGCAGTGATCGTGGACTAGCGGGACCGAGCTCCTACGAGCAGTACTTC.

This clone has just one count. V and J are TRBV2 and TRBJ1-6, with D tentatively TRBD1 (6 bases). V shed 7 bases and J shed 7 bases, with 14 bases lying between them. There are 14 residues in the CDR3. CDR1 is SNHLY and CDR2 is FYNNEI in the germline V gene. CDR3 in amino acids: CASMRSQGNSPLHF. CDR3 sequence (DNA): TGTGCCAGCATGCGTTCTCAGGGGAATTCACCCCTCCACTTT. Drawing the rest from reference TRBV2 and TRBJ1-6, the complete variable domain is EPEVTQTPSHQVTQMGQEVILRCVPISNHLYFYWYRQILGQKVEFLVSFYNNEISEKSEIFDDQFSVERPDGSNFTLKIRSTKLEDSAMYFCASMRSQGNSPLHFGNGTRLTVT.

The chain links TRBV19 to TRBJ1-5, with 7 bases fitting TRBD1. This CDR3 contains 16 residues. Per germline, CDR1 LNHDA and CDR2 SQIVND (reference sequence). With V trimmed by 2 bases and J by 4 bases, 8 bases remained unmatched. As DNA, the CDR3 is TGTGCCAGTAGTATACTGTGGGGGACAGAGAATCAGCCCCAGCATTTT. Its protein product is CASSILWGTENQPQHF.

The J gene is TRBJ2-3, the V gene TRBV7-2, with 8 bases lining up with TRBD1. Germline CDR1 is SGHTA and CDR2 is FQGNSA. The trim removed 2 bases at V and 2 bases at J, leaving 3 bases unmatched. This CDR3 region has 15 residues. CDR3 sequence reads: CASSLMGQDTDTQYF. Written as DNA, the CDR3 is TGTGCCAGCAGCTTAATGGGACAGGACACAGATACGCAGTATTTT.

A note on this clone: The sample contains more than one DNA sequence encoding this CDR3. V and J are TRBV28 and TRBJ1-6; D gene uncertain. The germline CDR1 and CDR2 sequences are MDHEN and SYDVKM. V was shortened by 6 bases and J by 8 bases, with 11 bases between the two germline ends. The CDR3 spans 13 residues. The CDR3 nucleotides read TGTGCCAGCAGCCTCCCCGGTTATTCACCCCTCCACTTT. It translates to CASSLPGYSPLHF.

The CDR3 nucleotides read TGCGCCAGCGGGACGCGGCTGGCGGAGACCCAGTACTTC. Residues: CASGTRLAETQYF. The gene calls are TRBV4-1 and TRBJ2-5, with D perhaps TRBD1 or TRBD2 (5 bases each). Per the germline V gene, CDR1 is MGHRA and CDR2 is YSYEKL. The CDR3 has 13 amino acids. Trimming removed 8 bases at V and 5 bases at J, with 15 bases between.

DNA of the CDR3: TGTGCCAGCACCCGGATGTTCACAGATACGCAGTATTTT. Its protein product is CASTRMFTDTQYF. V gene TRBV5-4 combines with J gene TRBJ2-3; no reliable D call. This CDR3 has 13 residues. The germline gives CDR1 SGHNT, CDR2 YYREEE (reference sequence). V lost 6 bases and J lost 2, with 10 bases in between. Variable domain in full (rest from reference TRBV5-4 and TRBJ2-3): ETGVTQSPTHLIKTRGQQVTLRCSSQSGHNTVSWYQQALGQGPQFIFQYYREEENGRGNFPPRFSGLQFPNYSSELNVNALELDDSALYLCASTRMFTDTQYFGPGTRLTVL.

V is TRBV4-3 and J is TRBJ1-4; tentatively, D is TRBD1 (5 bases). V dropped 2 bases and J dropped 8 bases, with 9 bases sitting between them. Germline V gene data show CDR1 as LGHNA and CDR2 as YSLEER. CDR3 length: 13 amino acids. CDR3 protein: CASSQSPGEKLFF. The CDR3, as DNA: TGCGCCAGCAGCCAAAGTCCAGGGGAAAAACTGTTTTTT.

The chain uses TRBV28 and TRBJ1-6; D remains ambiguous. The length of the CDR3 is 14 residues. The germline V and J ends were trimmed by 5 bases and 8 bases, with 13 bases remaining between them. CDR1 is MDHEN, CDR2 SYDVKM, per germline. CDR3 DNA sequence: TGTGCCAGCAGTCCCGGGGTTCTAGATTCACCCCTCCACTTT. Amino acids: CASSPGVLDSPLHF.

The chain has TRBV2 and TRBJ2-1, with D hard to call. V was pared by 2 bases and J by 8 bases, with 13 bases between. This CDR3 region has 14 residues. Germline V gives CDR1 SNHLY, CDR2 FYNNEI. The CDR3 reads CASSEQNASYEQFF. CDR3 DNA: TGTGCCAGCAGTGAACAAAATGCAAGCTATGAGCAGTTCTTC.

The chain carries TRBV27 and TRBJ2-2; the D gene is possibly TRBD1 (6 bases). Per the germline V gene, CDR1 is MNHEY and CDR2 is SMNVEV (reference sequence). The V and J ends lost 8 bases and 8 bases respectively, with 12 bases between them. This CDR3 comprises 12 residues. The CDR3 region has the DNA TGTGCCAGCCGGACAGTTGGGGGGGAGCTGTTTTTT. It translates to CASRTVGGELFF.

This clone was found once. The rearrangement joins TRBV11-2 to TRBJ2-7; unclear D gene. The CDR3 totals 11 residues. The germline gives CDR1 SGHAT, CDR2 FQNNGV. V lost 1 base to trimming and J lost 6 bases, with 4 bases between them. CDR3 nucleotide sequence: TGTGCCAGCAGCTTAGTTATCGAGCAGTACTTC. This encodes CASSLVIEQYF. Filled out from reference TRBV11-2 and TRBJ2-7, the complete variable domain reads EAGVAQSPRYKIIEKRQSVAFWCNPISGHATLYWYQQILGQGPKLLIQFQNNGVVDDSQLPKDRFSAERLKGVDSTLKIQPAKLEDSAVYLCASSLVIEQYFGPGTRLTVT.

J is TRBJ2-3 and V is TRBV20-1, with D hard to call. Germline assignment: CDR1 DFQATT and CDR2 SNEGSKA (reference sequence). V shed 6 bases and J shed 7 bases, with 8 bases lying between them. This CDR3 region has 10 residues. CDR3 residues: CSAAWNTQYF. Here the CDR3 DNA reads TGCAGTGCCGCTTGGAATACGCAGTATTTT.

With respect to this clone: This specimen includes other DNA sequences encoding the same CDR3. The rearrangement joins TRBV7-2 to TRBJ2-7; 10 bases agree with TRBD1. Looked up from germline, CDR1 is SGHTA and CDR2 is FQGNSA. This CDR3 spans 15 amino acids. V dropped 5 bases and J dropped 2; count of bases not matched to a gene: 6. The CDR3 spells CASSRGGTGAYEQYF. DNA of the CDR3: TGTGCCAGCAGCCGAGGGGGGACAGGGGCCTACGAGCAGTACTTC.

The chain combines TRBV2 with TRBJ2-5, with TRBD2 matching over 9 bases. Germline V gene data show CDR1 as SNHLY and CDR2 as FYNNEI. V lost 0 bases and J lost 0; bases outside the gene matches: 5. The CDR3 runs 17 residues. The CDR3 nucleotides read TGTGCCAGCAGTGAAGCCGGGAGCGGGGGGTACCAAGAGACCCAGTACTTC. This gives the protein CASSEAGSGGYQETQYF. The variable domain in full, with the rest retrieved from reference TRBV2 and TRBJ2-5, is EPEVTQTPSHQVTQMGQEVILRCVPISNHLYFYWYRQILGQKVEFLVSFYNNEISEKSEIFDDQFSVERPDGSNFTLKIRSTKLEDSAMYFCASSEAGSGGYQETQYFGPGTRLLVL.

This chain links TRBV27 with TRBJ2-3, with 14 nucleotides matching TRBD2. CDR3 length equals 15 residues. Germline CDR1 reads MNHEY; CDR2 reads SMNVEV (reference sequence). V trimming: 6 bases; J trimming: 10 bases; junction bases outside the gene matches: 9. CDR3 DNA sequence: TGTGCCAGCAGCGTGGGACTAGCGGGAGATCGGGCGCAGTATTTT. It is translated as CASSVGLAGDRAQYF.

This clone occurred once. This chain joins TRBV10-2 and TRBJ2-7; weak D call: TRBD2 (5 bases). Germline lookup yields CDR1 WSHSY and CDR2 SAAADI. V lost 3 bases and J 6 bases, leaving 12 bases between the germline ends. The CDR3 spans 13 residues. The CDR3 sequence: CASSEGSLIEQYF. The CDR3 nucleotides are TGCGCCAGCAGTGAAGGGAGCCTCATCGAGCAGTACTTC.

The chain has TRBV7-9 and TRBJ2-7; the D call may be TRBD1 or TRBD2 (5 bases each). Germline V lookup: CDR1 SEHNR, CDR2 FQNEAQ (reference sequence). Deletions cut 1 base from V and 3 bases from J, with 16 bases between. The CDR3 sequence is 16 residues long. CDR3 sequence reads: CASSLGGIVGLYEQYF. CDR3 DNA: TGTGCCAGCAGCTTAGGGGGGATTGTAGGCCTCTACGAGCAGTACTTC.